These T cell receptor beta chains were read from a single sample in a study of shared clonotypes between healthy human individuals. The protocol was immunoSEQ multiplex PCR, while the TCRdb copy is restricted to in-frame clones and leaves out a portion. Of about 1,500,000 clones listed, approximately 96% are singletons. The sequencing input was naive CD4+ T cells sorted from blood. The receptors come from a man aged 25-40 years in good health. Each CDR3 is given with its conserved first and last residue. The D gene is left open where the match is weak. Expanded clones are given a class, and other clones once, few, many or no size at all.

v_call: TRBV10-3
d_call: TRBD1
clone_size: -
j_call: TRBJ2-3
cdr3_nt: TGTGCCATAGGGGACAGGGGCAGCACAGATACGCAGTATTTT
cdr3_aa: CAIGDRGSTDTQYF

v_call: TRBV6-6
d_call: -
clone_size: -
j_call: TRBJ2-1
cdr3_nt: TGTGCCAGCAGCCCCCTAGGGGGGAGAGGTGATGAGCAGTTCTTC
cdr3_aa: CASSPLGGRGDEQFF

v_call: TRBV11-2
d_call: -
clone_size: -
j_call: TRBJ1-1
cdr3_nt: TGTGCCAGCAGCTCGAACCTGATGAACACTGAAGCTTTCTTT
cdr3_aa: CASSSNLMNTEAFF

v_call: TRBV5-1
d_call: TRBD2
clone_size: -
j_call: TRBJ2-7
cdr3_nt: TGCGCCAGCAGCTTGGGGTCTCGGCTAGCGGACCCTAGCTCCTACGAGCAGTACTTC
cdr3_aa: CASSLGSRLADPSSYEQYF

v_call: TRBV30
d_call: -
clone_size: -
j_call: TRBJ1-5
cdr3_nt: TGTGCCTGGAGTCTAGGTAGCAATCAGCCCCAGCATTTT
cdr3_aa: CAWSLGSNQPQHF

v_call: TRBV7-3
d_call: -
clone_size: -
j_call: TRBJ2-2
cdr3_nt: TGTGCCAGCAGCCCTACCGGGAACTCCCTACCCGGGGAGCTGTTTTTT
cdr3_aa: CASSPTGNSLPGELFF

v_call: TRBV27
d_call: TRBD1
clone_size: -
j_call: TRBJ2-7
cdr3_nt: TGTGCCAGCAGTCCCGGGACAGGAGGCCACGAGCAGTACTTC
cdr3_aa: CASSPGTGGHEQYF

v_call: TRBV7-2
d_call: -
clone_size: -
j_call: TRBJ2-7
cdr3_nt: TGTGCCAGCAGCTTAAGGGGCAGCCGATCGAACGAGCAGTACTTC
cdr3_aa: CASSLRGSRSNEQYF

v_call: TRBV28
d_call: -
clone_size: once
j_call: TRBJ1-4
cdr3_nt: TGTGCCACCGAGGGCAGGGCGGTGGGTGAAAAACTGTTTTTT
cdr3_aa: CATEGRAVGEKLFF

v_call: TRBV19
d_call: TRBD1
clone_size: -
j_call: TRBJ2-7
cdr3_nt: TGTGCCAGTAGTATCCGGACAGGTACCTACGAGCAGTACTTC
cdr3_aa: CASSIRTGTYEQYF

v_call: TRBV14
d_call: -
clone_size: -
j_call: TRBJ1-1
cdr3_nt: TGTGCCAGCAGCCCTAAAATCGACTCCACTGAAGCTTTCTTT
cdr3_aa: CASSPKIDSTEAFF

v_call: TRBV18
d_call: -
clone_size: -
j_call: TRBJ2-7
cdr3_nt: TGTGCCAGCTCATCAATGGACGACGAGCAGTACTTC
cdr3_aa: CASSSMDDEQYF

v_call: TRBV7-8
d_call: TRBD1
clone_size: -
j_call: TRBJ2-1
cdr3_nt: TGTGCCAGCAGTTATGCAGGGGGCCTGAGCATTGAGCAGTTCTTC
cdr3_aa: CASSYAGGLSIEQFF

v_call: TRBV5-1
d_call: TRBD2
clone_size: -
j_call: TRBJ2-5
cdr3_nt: TGCGCCAGCATCAATCGACCGGCTAGCGGGAGTCTTGCCCAAGAGACCCAGTACTTC
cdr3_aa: CASINRPASGSLAQETQYF

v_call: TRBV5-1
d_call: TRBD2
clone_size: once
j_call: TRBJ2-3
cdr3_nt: TGCGCCAGCCGTCGATCTAGCGGAGCTACTAGCACAGATACGCAGTATTTT
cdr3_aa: CASRRSSGATSTDTQYF

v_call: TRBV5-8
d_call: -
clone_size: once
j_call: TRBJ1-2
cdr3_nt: TGTGCCAGCAGCTCCACGTTCGCGGGATTGGACTATGGCTACACCTTC
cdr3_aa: CASSSTFAGLDYGYTF

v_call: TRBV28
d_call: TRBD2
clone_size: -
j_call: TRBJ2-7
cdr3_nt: TGTGCCAGTCTTAGCGGGAGCTCCTACGAGCAGTACTTC
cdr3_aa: CASLSGSSYEQYF

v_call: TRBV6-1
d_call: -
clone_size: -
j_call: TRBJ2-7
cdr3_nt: TGTGCCAGCAGCCGGGGGGCTTACGAGCAGTACTTC
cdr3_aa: CASSRGAYEQYF

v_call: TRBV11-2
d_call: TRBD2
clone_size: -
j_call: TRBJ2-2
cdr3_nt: TGTGCCAGCAGACGACTAGCGGGAGAGCTCCCCGGGGAGCTGTTTTTT
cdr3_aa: CASRRLAGELPGELFF

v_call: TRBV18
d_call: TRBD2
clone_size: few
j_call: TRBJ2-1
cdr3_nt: TGTGCCAGCTCACCCGGACTAGCGGGAGACAATGAGCAGTTCTTC
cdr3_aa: CASSPGLAGDNEQFF

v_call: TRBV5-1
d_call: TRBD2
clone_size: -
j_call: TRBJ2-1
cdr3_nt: TGCGCCAGCAGCTTGGGAGTGGCGGGAGTTCGGAATGAGCAGTTCTTC
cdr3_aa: CASSLGVAGVRNEQFF

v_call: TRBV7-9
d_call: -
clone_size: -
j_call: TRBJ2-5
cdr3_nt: TGTGCCAGCAGCTCCCCCGGGACTCGTAAAGAGACCCAGTACTTC
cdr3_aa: CASSSPGTRKETQYF

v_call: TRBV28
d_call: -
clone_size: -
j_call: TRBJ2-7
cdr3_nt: TGTGCCACGAAACTTTCCAGTCCGGCCTACGAGCAGTACTTC
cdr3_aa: CATKLSSPAYEQYF

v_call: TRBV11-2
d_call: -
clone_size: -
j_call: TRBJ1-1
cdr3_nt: TGTGCCAGCAGCTTGAAGCCGAACACTGAAGCTTTCTTT
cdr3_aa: CASSLKPNTEAFF

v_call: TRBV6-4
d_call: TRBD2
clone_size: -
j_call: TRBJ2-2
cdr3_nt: TGTGCCAGCAGTGACTCTGCGGGAGGGGGAACCGGGGAGCTGTTTTTT
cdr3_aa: CASSDSAGGGTGELFF

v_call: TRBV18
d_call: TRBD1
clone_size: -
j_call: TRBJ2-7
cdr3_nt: TGTGCCAGCTCACCATCGATACTGGGACAGGGGGCTTACGAGCAGTACTTC
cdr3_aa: CASSPSILGQGAYEQYF

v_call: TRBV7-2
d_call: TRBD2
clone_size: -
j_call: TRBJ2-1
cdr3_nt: TGTGCCAGCAGCTTAGGTGGTAGCGGGAGGGCCGTAGAGTTCTTC
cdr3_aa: CASSLGGSGRAVEFF

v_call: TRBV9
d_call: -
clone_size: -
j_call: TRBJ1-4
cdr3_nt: TGTGCCAGCAGCGTAGGGATAGGTAATGAAAAACTGTTTTTT
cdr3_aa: CASSVGIGNEKLFF

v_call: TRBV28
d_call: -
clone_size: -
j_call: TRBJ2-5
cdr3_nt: TGTGCCAGCAGTTTAAGGAAGGGAAGAGGACTCGAGACCCAGTACTTC
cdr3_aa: CASSLRKGRGLETQYF

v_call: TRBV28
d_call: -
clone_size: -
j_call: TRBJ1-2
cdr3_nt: TGTGCCAGCAGTTTATGGGAGGACGGATACTATGGCTACACCTTC
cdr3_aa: CASSLWEDGYYGYTF

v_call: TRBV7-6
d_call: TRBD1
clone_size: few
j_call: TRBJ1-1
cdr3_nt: TGTGCCAGCAGCCTTGGGACAGGGACTATGAACACTGAAGCTTTCTTT
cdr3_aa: CASSLGTGTMNTEAFF

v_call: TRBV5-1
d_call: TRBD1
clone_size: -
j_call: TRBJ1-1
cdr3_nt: TGCGCCAGCAGCTTTTCTGACAGGGCTGGGTTCAGGAACACTGAAGCTTTCTTT
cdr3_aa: CASSFSDRAGFRNTEAFF

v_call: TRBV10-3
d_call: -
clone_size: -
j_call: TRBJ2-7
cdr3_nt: TGTGCCATCACGGCGGGATCTGACTACGAGCAGTACTTC
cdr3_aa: CAITAGSDYEQYF

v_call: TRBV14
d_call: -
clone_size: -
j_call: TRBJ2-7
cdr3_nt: TGTGCCAGCAGCCAAGTGATAGGGAACTACGAGCAGTACTTC
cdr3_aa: CASSQVIGNYEQYF

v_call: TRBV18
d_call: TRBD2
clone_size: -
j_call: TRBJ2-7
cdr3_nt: TGTGCCAGCTCACCGGCTAGCGGGAGCCTCGAGCAGTACTTC
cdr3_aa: CASSPASGSLEQYF